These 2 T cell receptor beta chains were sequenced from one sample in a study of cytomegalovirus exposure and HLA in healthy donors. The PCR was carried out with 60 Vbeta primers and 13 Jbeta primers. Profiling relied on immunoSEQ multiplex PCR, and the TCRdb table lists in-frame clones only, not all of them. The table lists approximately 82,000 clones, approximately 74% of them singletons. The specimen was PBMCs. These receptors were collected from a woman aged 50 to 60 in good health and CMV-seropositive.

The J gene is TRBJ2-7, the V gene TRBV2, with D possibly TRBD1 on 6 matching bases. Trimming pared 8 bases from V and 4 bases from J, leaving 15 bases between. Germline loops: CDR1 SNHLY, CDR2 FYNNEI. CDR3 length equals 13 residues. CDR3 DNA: TGTGCCAGCGGCTCCGGAAGGGGGTACGAGCAGTACTTC. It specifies CASGSGRGYEQYF.

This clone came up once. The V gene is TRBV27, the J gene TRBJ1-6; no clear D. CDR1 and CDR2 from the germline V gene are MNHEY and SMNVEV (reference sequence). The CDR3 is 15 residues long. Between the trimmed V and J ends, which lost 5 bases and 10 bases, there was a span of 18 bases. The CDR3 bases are TGTGCCAGCAGTCAATTGGGCCAGTCGTTGTCACCCCTCCACTTT. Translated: CASSQLGQSLSPLHF.